Detailed here is one T cell receptor beta chain. Its antigen remains unknown. Using its own MiXCR run on the 5' RACE reads, TCRdb lists one record per CDR3 protein. Of roughly 400,000 distinct CDR3 sequences in the sample, 24% are singletons; the top ten hold roughly 8.9%. This record comes from a study of T-cell memory formation after mild COVID-19. Whole-study findings and limits: Among contracting clones, CD4+ were mainly CM/EM and CD8+ enriched in EMRA. Contracting clones from day 15 to 85 showed balanced CD4/CD8; later expanders favored CD4+.

This TCR was recovered from an adult woman who had mild COVID-19 (a few samples of this study predate the infection). Cell type and time point are not known. Sequences were obtained from PBMCs or a T cell subset sorted from them (not recorded which).

Here the CDR3 reads CASGLRAGPYEQYF. CDR3 coding DNA: TGTGCCAGCGGGCTTCGGGCAGGGCCGTACGAGCAGTACTTC. The V gene is TRBV5-5, the J gene TRBJ2-7; TRBD1 is a possible D gene (5 bases). The CDR3 contains 14 residues. V dropped 7 bases and J dropped 4 bases, with 18 bases sitting between them. Germline lookup yields CDR1 SGHKS and CDR2 YYEKEE (reference sequence).